A single T cell receptor beta chain is shown here with its context. Its antigen is as yet unknown. This specimen belongs to a study of blood T cells in healthy people across ages. V was shortened by 1 base and J by 8 bases, with 18 bases between the two germline ends. Germline V gene data show CDR1 as SEHNR and CDR2 as FQNEAQ (reference sequence). This CDR3 region has 16 residues. Combining a sample-barcoded 5' primer with a J-beta primer mix, a second PCR ran for roughly 7 to 12 cycles. TCRdb reprocessed the 5' RACE reads with MiXCR, giving one entry per CDR3 protein. The sample holds about 1.5 million distinct CDR3 sequences, 35% to 45% seen once. Overall study results and limits: Compared with aged donors, long-lived donors showed fewer expanded clones, suggesting selection.

PBMCs were isolated at a quantity of at least 6 million per sample. This clonotype was sampled from a woman between 18 and 29 years old in good health. Specimen: blood. J is TRBJ2-1 and V is TRBV7-9; no reliable D call. The chain's CDR3 is CASSLGVAGEVDEQFF. CDR3 DNA: TGTGCCAGCAGCTTAGGGGTGGCAGGAGAAGTCGATGAGCAGTTCTTC.